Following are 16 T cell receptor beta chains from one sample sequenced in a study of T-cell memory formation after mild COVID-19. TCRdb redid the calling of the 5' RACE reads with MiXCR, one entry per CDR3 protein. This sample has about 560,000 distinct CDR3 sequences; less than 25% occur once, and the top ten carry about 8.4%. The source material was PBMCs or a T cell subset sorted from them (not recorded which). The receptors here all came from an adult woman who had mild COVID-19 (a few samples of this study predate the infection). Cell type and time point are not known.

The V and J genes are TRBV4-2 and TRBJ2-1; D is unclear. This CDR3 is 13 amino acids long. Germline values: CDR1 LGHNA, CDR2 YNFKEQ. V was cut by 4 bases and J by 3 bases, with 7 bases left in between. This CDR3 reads CASSPRLYNEQFF. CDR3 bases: TGTGCCAGCAGCCCCCGGCTCTACAATGAGCAGTTCTTC.

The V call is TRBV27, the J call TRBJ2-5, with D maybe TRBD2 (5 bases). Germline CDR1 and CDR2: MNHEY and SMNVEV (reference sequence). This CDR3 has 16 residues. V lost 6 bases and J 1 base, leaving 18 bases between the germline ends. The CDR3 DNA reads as TGTGCCAGCAGGACCGGACTCGTCGGGATCCAAGAGACCCAGTACTTC. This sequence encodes CASRTGLVGIQETQYF.

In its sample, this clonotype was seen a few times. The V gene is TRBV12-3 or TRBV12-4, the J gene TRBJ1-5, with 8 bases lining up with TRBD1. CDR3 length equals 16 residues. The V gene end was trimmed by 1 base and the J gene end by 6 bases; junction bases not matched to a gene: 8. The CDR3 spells CASSLVQGASGQPQHF. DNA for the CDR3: TGTGCCAGCAGTTTAGTGCAGGGGGCATCAGGTCAGCCCCAGCATTTT.

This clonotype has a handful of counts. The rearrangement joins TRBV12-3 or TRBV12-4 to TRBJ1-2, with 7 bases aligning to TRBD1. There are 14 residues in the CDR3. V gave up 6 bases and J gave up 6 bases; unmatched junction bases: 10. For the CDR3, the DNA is TGTGCCAGCAGCAACTCAGGGGGAAGTAATGGCTACACCTTC. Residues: CASSNSGGSNGYTF.

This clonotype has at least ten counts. CDR3 coding DNA: TGTGCCAGCAGCCCATCGGCCCTAAGCTCCTACGAGCAGTACTTC. This gives the protein CASSPSALSSYEQYF. V and J are TRBV7-6 and TRBJ2-7; D unresolved. V was trimmed by 5 bases and J by 0 bases, leaving 14 bases between them. CDR3 length: 15 residues. Germline V gene lookup returns CDR1 SGHVS and CDR2 FNYEAQ.

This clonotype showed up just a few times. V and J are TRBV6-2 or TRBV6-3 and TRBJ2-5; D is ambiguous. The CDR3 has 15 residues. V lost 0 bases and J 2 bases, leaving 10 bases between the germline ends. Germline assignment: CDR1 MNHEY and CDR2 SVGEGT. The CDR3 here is CASSYSTTRQETQYF. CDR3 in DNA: TGTGCCAGCAGTTACTCCACCACCAGACAAGAGACCCAGTACTTC.

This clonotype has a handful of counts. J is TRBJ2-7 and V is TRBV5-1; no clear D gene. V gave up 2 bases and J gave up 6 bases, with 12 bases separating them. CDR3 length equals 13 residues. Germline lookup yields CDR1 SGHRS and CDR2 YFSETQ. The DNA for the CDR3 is TGCGCCAGCAGCTTTTTGTATACGGGCGAGCAGTACTTC. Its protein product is CASSFLYTGEQYF.

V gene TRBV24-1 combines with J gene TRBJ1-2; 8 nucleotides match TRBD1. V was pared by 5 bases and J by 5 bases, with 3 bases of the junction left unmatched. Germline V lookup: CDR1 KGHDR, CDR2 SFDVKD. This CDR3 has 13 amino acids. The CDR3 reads CATSGTGNYGYTF. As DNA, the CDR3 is TGTGCCACCAGTGGGACAGGGAATTATGGCTACACCTTC.

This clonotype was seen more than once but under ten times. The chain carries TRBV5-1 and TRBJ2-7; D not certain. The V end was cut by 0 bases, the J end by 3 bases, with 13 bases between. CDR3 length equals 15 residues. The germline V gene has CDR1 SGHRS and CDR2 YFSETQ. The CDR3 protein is CASSLEGPPLYEQYF. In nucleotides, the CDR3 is TGCGCCAGCAGCTTGGAGGGCCCCCCACTCTACGAGCAGTACTTC.

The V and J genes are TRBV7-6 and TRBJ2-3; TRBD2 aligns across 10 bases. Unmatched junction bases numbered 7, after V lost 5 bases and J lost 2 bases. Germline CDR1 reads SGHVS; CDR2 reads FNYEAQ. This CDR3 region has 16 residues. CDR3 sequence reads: CASSTWTSGLTDTQYF. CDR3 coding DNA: TGTGCCAGCAGCACATGGACTAGCGGCCTCACAGATACGCAGTATTTT.

The CDR3, as DNA: TGCGCCAGCAGCTTGGCCAGGGCTACGAACACCGGGGAGCTGTTTTTT. This encodes CASSLARATNTGELFF. The chain is built from TRBV5-1 and TRBJ2-2; a weak D match, TRBD1 (5 bases). Trimming stripped 0 bases from V and 0 bases from J, with 9 bases between. Germline lookup yields CDR1 SGHRS and CDR2 YFSETQ. CDR3 length: 16 amino acids.

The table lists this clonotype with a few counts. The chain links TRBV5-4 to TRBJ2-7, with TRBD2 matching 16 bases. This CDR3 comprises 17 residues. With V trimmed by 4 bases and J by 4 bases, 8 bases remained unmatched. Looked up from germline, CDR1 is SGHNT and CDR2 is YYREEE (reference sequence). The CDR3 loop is CASSRPGLAGGPYEQYF. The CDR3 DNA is TGTGCCAGCAGCAGACCGGGACTAGCGGGGGGGCCTTACGAGCAGTACTTC.

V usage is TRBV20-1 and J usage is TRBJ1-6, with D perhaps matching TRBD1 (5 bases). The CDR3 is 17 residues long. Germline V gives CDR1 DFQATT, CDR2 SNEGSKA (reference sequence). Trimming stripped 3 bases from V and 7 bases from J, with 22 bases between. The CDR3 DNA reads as TGCAGTGCTAGCAACCCCTACCAGGGAGTGGGGAATTCACCCCTCCACTTT. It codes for CSASNPYQGVGNSPLHF.

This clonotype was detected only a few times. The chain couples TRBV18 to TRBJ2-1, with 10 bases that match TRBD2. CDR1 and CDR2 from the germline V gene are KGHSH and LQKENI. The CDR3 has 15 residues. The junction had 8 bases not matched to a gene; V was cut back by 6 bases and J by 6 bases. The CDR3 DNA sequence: TGTGCCAGCTCCCTGGCTAGCGGGAGAGGCAATGAGCAGTTCTTC. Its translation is CASSLASGRGNEQFF.

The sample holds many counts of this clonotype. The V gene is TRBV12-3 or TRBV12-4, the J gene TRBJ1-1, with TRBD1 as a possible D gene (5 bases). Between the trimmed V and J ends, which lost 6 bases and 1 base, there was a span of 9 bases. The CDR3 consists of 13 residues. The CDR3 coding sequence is TGTGCCAGCAGCGTGACAGCGAACACTGAAGCTTTCTTT. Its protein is CASSVTANTEAFF.

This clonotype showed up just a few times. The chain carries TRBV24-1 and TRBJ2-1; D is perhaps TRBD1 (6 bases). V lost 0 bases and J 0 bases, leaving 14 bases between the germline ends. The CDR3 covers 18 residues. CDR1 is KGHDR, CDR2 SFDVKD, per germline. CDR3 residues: CATSDLPVTGSSYNEQFF. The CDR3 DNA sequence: TGTGCCACCAGTGATTTGCCCGTAACAGGGAGCTCCTACAATGAGCAGTTCTTC.